The clone carrying this T cell receptor beta chain came up once. The data belong to a study of blood T cell repertoires in COVID-19. The germline V gene encodes CDR1 SGHNT and CDR2 YENEEA. CDR3 length equals 14 residues. Between the trimmed V and J ends, which lost 1 base and 4 bases, there was a span of 8 bases. Libraries were prepared by immunoSEQ multiplex PCR; TCRdb keeps only in-frame clonotypes and omits some of them. Found here are around 40,000 clones, roughly 94% of them singletons; the top ten hold 4.1%. The source of this sequence is a human donor with active COVID-19. The donor label of this sample is uncertain. The V call is TRBV11-3, the J call TRBJ1-5; D perhaps matches TRBD1 (6 bases). Sequenced material: peripheral blood. CDR3 loop: CASSLGQENQPQHF. DNA of the CDR3: TGTGCCAGCAGCTTAGGACAGGAGAATCAGCCCCAGCATTTT.